A single sample is the source of the 21 T cell receptor beta chains below, sequenced in a study of blood T cell repertoires in COVID-19. Sequenced by immunoSEQ multiplex PCR; TCRdb stores in-frame clones only, minus some. The table shows 160,000 or so clones, with approximately 75% occurring only once. Sequencing was carried out using peripheral blood. The receptors here all came from a human donor in a cohort sampled during active COVID-19.

The chain combines TRBV7-9 with TRBJ2-1; 12 nucleotides agree with TRBD1. The V gene's germline CDR1 is SEHNR and CDR2 FQNEAQ (reference sequence). The CDR3 loop spans 16 amino acids. Unmatched junction bases numbered 8, after V lost 2 bases and J lost 9 bases. The CDR3 DNA is TGTGCCAGCAGCTTACAAACGGGACAGGGGGCTATTGAGCAGTTCTTC. Translated: CASSLQTGQGAIEQFF.

The chain has TRBV29-1 and TRBJ2-7; tentatively, D is TRBD2 (5 bases). CDR3 length equals 11 residues. Germline values: CDR1 SQVTM, CDR2 ANQGSEA. V lost 4 bases, J lost 3 bases, and 7 bases lay in between. CDR3 residues: CSVVSGYEQYF. CDR3 coding DNA: TGCAGCGTTGTCAGCGGCTACGAGCAGTACTTC.

Ten or more counts support this clone. This chain connects TRBV27 to TRBJ2-2, with TRBD2 matching 11 bases. Germline trimming cut 5 bases from V and 4 bases from J; bases unmatched to any gene: 3. The length of the CDR3 is 15 residues. The germline gives CDR1 MNHEY, CDR2 SMNVEV (reference sequence). The CDR3 sequence: CASSLGTSGTGELFF. DNA for the CDR3: TGTGCCAGCAGTCTCGGGACTAGCGGCACCGGGGAGCTGTTTTTT.

This clone has a handful of counts. The V and J genes are TRBV19 and TRBJ1-5; 8 nucleotides align to TRBD1. CDR3 size: 15 residues. The junction had 11 bases not matched to a gene; V was cut back by 7 bases and J by 6 bases. Per the germline V gene, CDR1 is LNHDA and CDR2 is SQIVND (reference sequence). The CDR3 sequence is CASTSQGTGSQPQHF. The CDR3 bases are TGTGCCAGTACCTCACAGGGGACAGGCTCTCAGCCCCAGCATTTT.

The chain combines TRBV19 with TRBJ2-1; 9 bases align to TRBD2. J gave up 8 bases and V 5 bases, and 4 bases lay outside the gene matches. The germline V gene has CDR1 LNHDA and CDR2 SQIVND (reference sequence). CDR3 length: 13 amino acids. As DNA, the CDR3 is TGTGCCAGTAGTCCCGGGACTAGCCATGAGCAGTTCTTC. Translating gives CASSPGTSHEQFF.

The chain recombines TRBV2 with TRBJ2-1; 7 nucleotides line up with TRBD2. Per germline, CDR1 SNHLY and CDR2 FYNNEI. J gave up 2 bases and V 4 bases, and 5 bases lay outside the gene matches. The CDR3 is made up of 15 amino acids. The CDR3 nucleotides are TGTGCCAGCAGTGTGGCGGGAGCCCCCTACAATGAGCAGTTCTTC. Protein product: CASSVAGAPYNEQFF.

J is TRBJ1-1 and V is TRBV6-5, with 7 nucleotides matching TRBD1. Germline lookup yields CDR1 MNHEY and CDR2 SVGAGI. The ends lost 7 bases at V and 0 bases at J; junction bases unmatched: 5. The CDR3 spans 14 residues. The CDR3 sequence is CASTRDRVNTEAFF. The CDR3 DNA reads TGTGCCAGCACCCGAGACAGGGTGAACACTGAAGCTTTCTTT.

V gene TRBV7-2 combines with J gene TRBJ2-7, with D tentatively TRBD1 (6 bases). Per germline, CDR1 SGHTA and CDR2 FQGNSA. This CDR3 has 15 amino acids. The V and J ends lost 6 bases and 6 bases respectively, with 21 bases between them. As DNA, the CDR3 is TGTGCCAGCAGTTTCAAGGGCAGGGGCTCGGGCGAGCAGTACTTC. Protein: CASSFKGRGSGEQYF.

This sequence joins TRBV10-3 and TRBJ2-1, with TRBD2 as a possible D gene (6 bases). The CDR3 has 11 amino acids. Looked up from germline, CDR1 is ENHRY and CDR2 is SYGVKD. Trimming shortened V by 8 bases and J by 7 bases, and 9 bases separated the two germline ends. CDR3 region: CAIRERNEQFF. The CDR3 coding sequence is TGTGCCATCCGGGAGCGAAATGAGCAGTTCTTC.

This sequence joins TRBV27 and TRBJ2-6, with 7 bases that match TRBD1. The trim removed 3 bases at V and 9 bases at J, leaving 23 bases unmatched. The CDR3 loop spans 20 amino acids. Germline loops: CDR1 MNHEY, CDR2 SMNVEV (reference sequence). CDR3 in DNA: TGTGCCAGCAGTTTTAGGGGAGCCGGGACAGCCGGCGTAGACGGCAACGTCCTGACTTTC. This sequence encodes CASSFRGAGTAGVDGNVLTF.

This clone has more than one count but fewer than ten. V usage is TRBV4-3 and J usage is TRBJ1-1; unclear D gene. V lost 2 bases and J 8 bases, leaving 12 bases between the germline ends. CDR1 is LGHNA and CDR2 is YSLEER in the germline V gene. CDR3 length equals 13 residues. DNA of the CDR3: TGCGCCAGCAGCCAACAACCCGCGGGGGAAGCTTTCTTT. It yields the protein CASSQQPAGEAFF.

The chain is built from TRBV6-5 and TRBJ1-2; 9 bases agree with TRBD1. V shed 6 bases, J shed 7 bases, and the junction held 9 bases outside the gene matches. This CDR3 region has 14 residues. In germline, CDR1 is MNHEY, CDR2 SVGAGI. CDR3 amino acids: CASSQNPGQGGYTF. CDR3 bases: TGTGCCAGCAGCCAAAACCCGGGACAGGGTGGCTACACCTTC.

The chain's CDR3 is CASSLRGMDYGYTF. CDR3 in DNA: TGTGCCAGCAGTTTACGGGGGATGGACTATGGCTACACCTTC. The chain employs TRBV28 and TRBJ1-2; a weak D match, TRBD1 (5 bases). Germline CDR1 and CDR2: MDHEN and SYDVKM. The CDR3 is 14 amino acids. The V end was cut by 2 bases, the J end by 3 bases, with 10 bases between.

The J gene is TRBJ1-2, the V gene TRBV21-1; TRBD1 is the table's D call, not checked against the DNA. TRBV21-1 is a documented pseudogene. This CDR3 is 17 amino acids long. CDR3 in amino acids: CASISGTGRNYLYGYTF. The DNA of the CDR3 is TGTGCCAGCATCTCGGGAACAGGGCGAAATTACCTCTATGGCTACACCTTC.

The CDR3 sequence: CASSRSGTGGLTEAFF. DNA for the CDR3: TGTGCCAGCAGCCGTTCTGGGACAGGGGGCTTAACTGAAGCTTTCTTT. The chain combines TRBV11-2 with TRBJ1-1; the match to TRBD1 covers 12 bases. This CDR3 has 16 amino acids. V was clipped by 5 bases and J by 5 bases; unmatched bases: 9. Germline lookup yields CDR1 SGHAT and CDR2 FQNNGV.

The rearrangement links TRBV30 to TRBJ2-5; 14 nucleotides match TRBD2. The CDR3 contains 18 residues. Germline V gives CDR1 GTSNPN, CDR2 SVGIG (reference sequence). V trimming: 4 bases; J trimming: 0 bases; junction bases outside the gene matches: 10. CDR3 in amino acids: CAWKSRTSGGWYQETQYF. CDR3 sequence (DNA): TGTGCCTGGAAATCCCGGACTAGCGGGGGGTGGTACCAAGAGACCCAGTACTTC.

This chain joins TRBV7-9 and TRBJ2-2, with D tentatively TRBD1 (6 bases). Looked up from germline, CDR1 is SEHNR and CDR2 is FQNEAQ (reference sequence). V lost 5 bases, J lost 5 bases, and 18 bases lay in between. This CDR3 spans 16 amino acids. The CDR3 sequence is CASSGGVTGWTGELFF. For the CDR3, the DNA is TGTGCCAGCAGCGGTGGTGTGACAGGCTGGACCGGGGAGCTGTTTTTT.

The rearrangement joins TRBV27 to TRBJ2-7; possible D gene TRBD2, 5 bases. V was pared by 2 bases and J by 0 bases, with 14 bases between. Germline V lookup: CDR1 MNHEY, CDR2 SMNVEV (reference sequence). The CDR3 contains 16 residues. In nucleotides, the CDR3 is TGTGCCAGCAGTTTAAGGGAGACGGTTTCCTCCTACGAGCAGTACTTC. This sequence encodes CASSLRETVSSYEQYF.

The V and J genes are TRBV9 and TRBJ1-3, with D unresolved. The germline V gene has CDR1 SGDLS and CDR2 YYNGEE. The CDR3 totals 14 residues. Trimming pared 2 bases from V and 0 bases from J, leaving 6 bases between. CDR3 sequence reads: CASSVAVSGNTIYF. The CDR3 DNA reads as TGTGCCAGCAGCGTGGCAGTCTCTGGAAACACCATATATTTT.

The chain recombines TRBV4-3 with TRBJ2-7, with 7 bases fitting TRBD2. Looked up from germline, CDR1 is LGHNA and CDR2 is YSLEER. The CDR3 is 14 residues long. The V gene end was trimmed by 2 bases and the J gene end by 5 bases; junction bases not matched to a gene: 6. CDR3 region: CASSQRVAGDEQYF. Written as DNA, the CDR3 is TGCGCCAGCAGCCAAAGGGTGGCGGGGGACGAGCAGTACTTC.

The chain recombines TRBV28 with TRBJ2-1; TRBD2 might be the D (6 bases). The V and J ends lost 6 bases and 6 bases respectively, with 15 bases between them. The CDR3 is made up of 14 amino acids. Germline CDR1 reads MDHEN; CDR2 reads SYDVKM. CDR3 residues: CASSLPPEGNEQFF. The CDR3 DNA reads as TGTGCCAGCAGCCTCCCACCGGAGGGCAATGAGCAGTTCTTC.